Shown below are 26 T cell receptor beta chains from a single sample sequenced in a study of post-analysis software for immune sequencing data. Prepared TCR beta cDNA libraries contained unique molecular identifiers. TCRdb used MiXCR to reprocess the PCR reads, holding one entry per CDR3 protein. The table records roughly 620,000 distinct CDR3 sequences, roughly 40% of them present only once. Whole-study results and caveats: Relative to controls, patients had 5 or 6 TRBV segments at higher frequency, with TRBV5-6, TRBV5-1 and TRBV20-1 among these.

No antigen has been assigned to these receptors. Sequencing was done on a sample of blood. All receptors derive from a girl aged 5-17 years with multiple sclerosis.

The V call is TRBV29-1, the J call TRBJ1-1; D is unresolved. V was cut by 2 bases and J by 4 bases, with 11 bases left in between. Germline lookup yields CDR1 SQVTM and CDR2 ANQGSEA. This CDR3 has 13 residues. DNA of the CDR3: TGCAGCGTTGAACTCGGCAGAAGCACTGAAGCTTTCTTT. It yields the protein CSVELGRSTEAFF.

This clonotype turned up a few times. The CDR3 region is CSASPPRGANYEQYF. In DNA, the CDR3 is TGCAGTGCTAGCCCCCCGCGGGGGGCTAACTACGAGCAGTACTTC. The chain combines TRBV20-1 with TRBJ2-7; 8 bases are a match to TRBD2. The ends lost 3 bases at V and 3 bases at J; junction bases unmatched: 10. In germline, CDR1 is DFQATT, CDR2 SNEGSKA (reference sequence). The CDR3 runs 15 residues.

V gene TRBV4-1 combines with J gene TRBJ2-7; D may be TRBD1 (6 bases). V lost 1 base and J lost 0, with 16 bases in between. Germline assignment: CDR1 MGHRA and CDR2 YSYEKL. This CDR3 has 17 amino acids. CDR3 in amino acids: CASSQARDTPSSYEQYF. The CDR3 bases are TGCGCCAGCAGCCAAGCTCGGGACACCCCGAGCTCCTACGAGCAGTACTTC.

This chain links TRBV12-3 or TRBV12-4 with TRBJ2-1; the match to TRBD2 covers 10 bases. The CDR3 is 16 amino acids. The V gene end was trimmed by 5 bases and the J gene end by 7 bases; junction bases not matched to a gene: 11. The CDR3 sequence is CASSIPGLAGVNEQFF. The CDR3 coding sequence is TGTGCCAGCAGTATCCCCGGGCTAGCGGGGGTAAATGAGCAGTTCTTC.

The V call is TRBV13, the J call TRBJ2-1, with D possibly being TRBD2 (6 bases). With 5 bases removed from V and 10 bases from J, the gap between germline ends came to 18 bases. The CDR3 runs 14 residues. In germline, CDR1 is PRHDT, CDR2 FYEKMQ (reference sequence). The CDR3 loop is CASSLDAGFREQFF. In DNA form, the CDR3 reads TGTGCCAGCAGCCTGGATGCGGGATTCAGGGAGCAGTTCTTC.

V is TRBV7-8 and J is TRBJ2-2; D remains unclear. CDR3 length equals 15 residues. V was clipped by 0 bases and J by 5 bases, with 10 bases between them. CDR1 and CDR2 from the germline V gene are SGHVS and FQNEAQ. CDR3 in DNA: TGTGCCAGCAGCTTAGCTCGGAGCTCAACCGGGGAGCTGTTTTTT. Translating it yields CASSLARSSTGELFF.

The CDR3 reads CASSFKRWNEQFF. CDR3 nucleotides: TGTGCCAGCAGTTTTAAGCGCTGGAATGAGCAGTTCTTC. This sequence joins TRBV12-3 or TRBV12-4 and TRBJ2-1; D remains ambiguous. V was trimmed by 3 bases and J by 7 bases, leaving 10 bases between them. The CDR3 sequence is 13 residues long.

The chain joins TRBV7-9 to TRBJ1-2; 7 bases line up with TRBD1. Germline V CDR1 and CDR2: SEHNR, FQNEAQ (reference sequence). V gave up 6 bases and J gave up 3 bases; unmatched junction bases: 7. CDR3 size: 14 residues. The DNA for the CDR3 is TGTGCCAGCAGGGAACTCGACAGGGACTATGGCTACACCTTC. This sequence encodes CASRELDRDYGYTF.

The V and J genes are TRBV20-1 and TRBJ1-2, with D perhaps TRBD1 (5 bases). V dropped 1 base and J dropped 8 bases, with 17 bases sitting between them. The germline V gene encodes CDR1 DFQATT and CDR2 SNEGSKA (reference sequence). This CDR3 has 14 amino acids. CDR3 residues: CSARVIDSFRGYTF. The CDR3 nucleotides are TGCAGTGCTAGAGTCATCGACAGCTTTCGGGGCTACACCTTC.

The V gene is TRBV4-2, the J gene TRBJ2-1; TRBD2 agrees at 11 bases. Looked up from germline, CDR1 is LGHNA and CDR2 is YNFKEQ. Losses at the gene ends were 0 bases for V and 8 bases for J; bases not matched to a gene: 3. This CDR3 comprises 15 residues. The CDR3 coding sequence is TGTGCCAGCAGCCAAGAAACTAGCGGGGGCTATGAGCAGTTCTTC. This gives the protein CASSQETSGGYEQFF.

CDR3 sequence (DNA): TGTGCCATCAGCACTCAAGCTGAAGCTTTCTTT. Its translation is CAISTQAEAFF. The chain is built from TRBV10-3 and TRBJ1-1; no clear D. The V gene lost 6 bases and the J gene lost 6 bases, with 8 bases spanning the gap. This CDR3 has 11 amino acids. Germline loops: CDR1 ENHRY, CDR2 SYGVKD.

The rearrangement links TRBV5-1 to TRBJ2-5; a possible D gene is TRBD1 (7 bases). The CDR3 has 16 amino acids. Looked up from germline, CDR1 is SGHRS and CDR2 is YFSETQ. V lost 0 bases and J lost 5, with 17 bases in between. The CDR3 sequence: CASSLVEQGGYETQYF. The CDR3 DNA reads TGCGCCAGCAGCTTGGTGGAGCAGGGGGGATATGAGACCCAGTACTTC.

The rearrangement joins TRBV12-3 or TRBV12-4 to TRBJ2-4; 8 nucleotides agree with TRBD2. The CDR3 is 18 amino acids. The V gene end was trimmed by 1 base and the J gene end by 1 base; junction bases not matched to a gene: 9. The CDR3 DNA sequence: TGTGCCAGCAGTTTAGAGGTCGGGGGGGCCTGGGCCAAAAACATTCAGTACTTC. Protein product: CASSLEVGGAWAKNIQYF.

This clonotype appeared a few times. V usage is TRBV29-1 and J usage is TRBJ2-1; D may be TRBD2 (7 bases). CDR1 is SQVTM and CDR2 is ANQGSEA in the germline V gene. V was shortened by 6 bases and J by 0 bases, with 21 bases between the two germline ends. This CDR3 is built from 17 residues. The CDR3 sequence is CSVRTGRGRSSYNEQFF. Written as DNA, the CDR3 is TGCAGCGTCCGAACAGGGCGGGGGAGGAGCTCCTACAATGAGCAGTTCTTC.

This chain connects TRBV7-2 to TRBJ1-1; 8 nucleotides line up with TRBD1. Germline V gives CDR1 SGHTA, CDR2 FQGNSA. V gave up 5 bases and J gave up 11 bases; unmatched junction bases: 13. This CDR3 is 14 amino acids long. The CDR3 nucleotides are TGTGCCAGCAGCGTAGAGACAGGGGAGATTTCGGCTTTCTTT. This codes for CASSVETGEISAFF.

This chain joins TRBV11-2 and TRBJ2-4; a weak D match, TRBD1 (5 bases). The DNA end is a closer match to TRBJ2-5, so the J assignment may be wrong. This CDR3 contains 15 residues. CDR1 is SGHAT and CDR2 is FQNNGV in the germline V gene. CDR3: CASSPPDSKKETQYF. CDR3 DNA sequence: TGTGCCAGCAGCCCCCCAGACAGCAAAAAAGAGACCCAGTACTTC.

This clonotype is a singleton in its sample. This rearrangement joins TRBV25-1 to TRBJ2-3; perhaps D is TRBD1 or TRBD2 (5 bases each). There are 13 residues in the CDR3. CDR1 is MGHDK and CDR2 is SYGVNS in the germline V gene. Trimming removed 3 bases from V and 7 bases from J, with 11 bases in between. The DNA for the CDR3 is TGTGCCAGCAGTGAGCCAGGGAGACATACGCAGTATTTT. This codes for CASSEPGRHTQYF. Drawing the rest from reference TRBV25-1 and TRBJ2-3, the complete variable domain is EADIYQTPRYLVIGTGKKITLECSQTMGHDKMYWYQQDPGMELHLIHYSYGVNSTEKGDLSSESTVSRIRTEHFPLTLESARPSHTSQYLCASSEPGRHTQYFGPGTRLTVL.

As regards this clonotype: This may stem from a read error, because a much larger clone lies one nucleotide away. V is TRBV5-6 and J is TRBJ2-1, with unresolved D. In germline, CDR1 is SGHDT, CDR2 YYEEEE. The germline V and J ends were trimmed by 4 bases and 9 bases, with 11 bases remaining between them. The CDR3 spans 12 residues. CDR3 region: CASSPFCGEQFF. The CDR3 nucleotides are TGTGCCAGCAGCCCATTCTGCGGTGAGCAGTTCTTC.

The chain recombines TRBV10-3 with TRBJ2-1; 14 nucleotides align to TRBD2. The CDR3 covers 21 residues. The V gene's germline CDR1 is ENHRY and CDR2 SYGVKD. J was trimmed by 0 bases and V by 2 bases; bases with no gene match: 12. Here the CDR3 reads CAISETPTSGRARSSYNEQFF. The CDR3 DNA is TGTGCCATCAGTGAGACCCCGACTAGCGGGAGGGCCCGAAGCTCCTACAATGAGCAGTTCTTC.

The chain recombines TRBV5-1 with TRBJ1-4; D ambiguous. V lost 7 bases to trimming and J lost 5 bases, with 12 bases between them. Germline CDR1 is SGHRS and CDR2 is YFSETQ. The CDR3 totals 13 residues. CDR3 region: CASRHFVNEKLFF. For the CDR3, the DNA is TGCGCCAGCCGGCATTTTGTGAATGAAAAACTGTTTTTT.

The rearrangement joins TRBV6-6 to TRBJ1-1; 7 positions agree with TRBD1. This CDR3 has 12 residues. Germline V gene lookup returns CDR1 MNHNY and CDR2 SVGAGI (reference sequence). V was pared by 7 bases and J by 1 base, with 0 bases of the junction left unmatched. The CDR3 reads CASKGANTEAFF. CDR3 DNA: TGTGCCAGCAAGGGGGCGAACACTGAAGCTTTCTTT.

This clonotype was observed once. This chain joins TRBV10-3 and TRBJ1-2; D might be TRBD1 (5 bases). The V gene lost 10 bases and the J gene lost 10 bases, with 16 bases spanning the gap. There are 11 residues in the CDR3. Germline loops: CDR1 ENHRY, CDR2 SYGVKD. The CDR3 is CATGTLYTYTF. The CDR3, as DNA: TGTGCCACCGGGACCCTCTACACCTACACCTTC.

The CDR3 reads CASSLVQGGGYTF. The CDR3 nucleotides read TGTGCCAGCAGTTTAGTGCAGGGGGGGGGCTACACCTTC. The V gene is TRBV12-3 or TRBV12-4, the J gene TRBJ1-2; 7 bases line up with TRBD1. This CDR3 comprises 13 residues. The ends lost 1 base at V and 8 bases at J; junction bases unmatched: 4.

Of note for this clonotype: A junction end diverges from the germline sequence, so it may reflect a read error. The chain employs TRBV3-1 and TRBJ1-2; TRBD1 might be the D (6 bases). The CDR3 loop spans 15 amino acids. CDR1 is LGHDT, CDR2 YNNKEL, per germline (reference sequence). The CDR3, as DNA: TGTGCCCGCAGCCAAGACGCACAGGGAGACTATGGCTACACCTTC. Protein: CARSQDAQGDYGYTF.

This clonotype was counted only a few times. The chain recombines TRBV12-3 or TRBV12-4 with TRBJ2-5; possible D gene TRBD1, 5 bases. This CDR3 is built from 14 residues. V was cut by 5 bases and J by 1 base, with 11 bases left in between. The CDR3 here is CASSRTTGQETQYF. The CDR3 nucleotides are TGTGCCAGCAGTCGAACCACAGGCCAAGAGACCCAGTACTTC.

The gene calls are TRBV6-5 and TRBJ1-5, with TRBD1 matching 7 bases. The germline gives CDR1 MNHEY, CDR2 SVGAGI. CDR3 length: 15 residues. After removal of 2 bases from V and 1 base from J, the junction contained 2 bases not matched to a gene. CDR3 sequence (DNA): TGTGCCAGCAGTTACGGCAGGGGGAGCAATCAGCCCCAGCATTTT. This translates into CASSYGRGSNQPQHF.